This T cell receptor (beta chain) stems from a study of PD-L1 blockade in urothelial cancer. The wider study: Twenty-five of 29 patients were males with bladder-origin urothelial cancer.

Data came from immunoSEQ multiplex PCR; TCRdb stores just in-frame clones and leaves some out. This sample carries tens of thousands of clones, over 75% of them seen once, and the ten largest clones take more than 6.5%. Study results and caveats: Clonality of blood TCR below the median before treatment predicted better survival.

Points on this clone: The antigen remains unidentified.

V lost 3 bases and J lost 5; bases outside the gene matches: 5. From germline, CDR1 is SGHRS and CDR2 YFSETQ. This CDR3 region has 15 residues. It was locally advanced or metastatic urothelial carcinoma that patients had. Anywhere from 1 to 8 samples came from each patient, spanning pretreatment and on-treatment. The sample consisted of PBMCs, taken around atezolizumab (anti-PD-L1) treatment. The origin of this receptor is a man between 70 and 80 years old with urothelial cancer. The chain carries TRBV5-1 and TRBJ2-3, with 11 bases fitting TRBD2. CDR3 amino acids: CASSSGLAVGDTQYF. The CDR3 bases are TGCGCCAGCAGCTCGGGACTAGCGGTGGGAGATACGCAGTATTTT.